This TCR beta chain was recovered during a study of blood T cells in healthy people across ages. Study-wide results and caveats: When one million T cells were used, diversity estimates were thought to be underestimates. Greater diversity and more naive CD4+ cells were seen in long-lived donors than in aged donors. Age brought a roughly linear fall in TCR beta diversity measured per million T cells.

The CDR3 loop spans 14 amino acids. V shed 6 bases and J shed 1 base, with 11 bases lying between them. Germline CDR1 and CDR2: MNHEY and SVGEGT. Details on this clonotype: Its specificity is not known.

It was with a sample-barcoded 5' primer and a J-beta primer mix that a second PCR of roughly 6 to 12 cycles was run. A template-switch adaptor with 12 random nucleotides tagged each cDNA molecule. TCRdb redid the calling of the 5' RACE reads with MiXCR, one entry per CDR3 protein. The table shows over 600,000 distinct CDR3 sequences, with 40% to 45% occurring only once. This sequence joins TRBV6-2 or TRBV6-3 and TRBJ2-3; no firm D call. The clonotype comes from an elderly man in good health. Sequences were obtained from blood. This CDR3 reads CASSELRRTDTQYF. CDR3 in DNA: TGTGCCAGCAGCGAACTGCGCCGCACAGATACGCAGTATTTT.